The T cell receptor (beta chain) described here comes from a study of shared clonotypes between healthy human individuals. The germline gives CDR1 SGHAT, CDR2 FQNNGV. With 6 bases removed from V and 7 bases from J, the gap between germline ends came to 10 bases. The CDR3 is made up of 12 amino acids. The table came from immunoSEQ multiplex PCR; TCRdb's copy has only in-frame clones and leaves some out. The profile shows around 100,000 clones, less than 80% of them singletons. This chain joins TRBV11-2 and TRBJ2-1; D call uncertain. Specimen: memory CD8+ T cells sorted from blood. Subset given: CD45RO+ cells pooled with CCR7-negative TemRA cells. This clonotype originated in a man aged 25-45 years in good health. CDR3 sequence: CASSQGLNEQFF. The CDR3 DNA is TGTGCCAGCAGTCAAGGCTTGAATGAGCAGTTCTTC.